The rows below give T cell receptor beta chains drawn from one sample of a study of blood T cell repertoires in COVID-19. Measured with immunoSEQ multiplex PCR; TCRdb has only the in-frame clones, and not every one. Of about 200,000 clones detected, around 79% appear once; the ten largest clones hold around an eighth. The sample comprised peripheral blood. Every receptor here comes from a man aged 50 or older who had recovered from COVID-19. Each CDR3 is given with its conserved first and last residue. Fields, in order: CDR3 protein, CDR3 DNA, D gene, clone size, J gene, V gene. The D gene is left open where the match is weak. Not every row has a clone size; where given, it reads once, few, many or a size class.

CDR3: CASSTSAVGFYGYTF; DNA: TGTGCCAGTAGTACGTCGGCTGTGGGCTTCTATGGCTACACCTTC; D: .; size: .; J: TRBJ1-2; V: TRBV19
CDR3: CASSAWRGGKDTQYF; DNA: TGTGCCAGCAGCGCCTGGCGGGGCGGGAAAGATACGCAGTATTTT; D: .; size: .; J: TRBJ2-3; V: TRBV9
CDR3: CASSLDRGFNYGYTF; DNA: TGCGCCAGCAGCCTGGACAGGGGTTTTAACTATGGCTACACCTTC; D: TRBD1; size: .; J: TRBJ1-2; V: TRBV5-1
CDR3: CASSLARVGYEQYF; DNA: TGTGCCAGCAGTTTAGCCAGGGTTGGTTACGAGCAGTACTTC; D: .; size: few; J: TRBJ2-7; V: TRBV28
CDR3: CASSPGQGGLYEQYF; DNA: TGTGCCAGCAGCCCCGGACAGGGGGGCCTGTACGAGCAGTACTTC; D: TRBD1; size: .; J: TRBJ2-7; V: TRBV3-1/TRBV3-2
CDR3: CASTPARGDRGYTF; DNA: TGTGCCAGCACCCCAGCCAGGGGGGATCGTGGCTACACCTTC; D: TRBD1; size: .; J: TRBJ1-2; V: TRBV6-5
CDR3: CASSSHSNQPQHF; DNA: TGTGCCAGCAGTTCACATAGCAATCAGCCCCAGCATTTT; D: .; size: .; J: TRBJ1-5; V: TRBV6-5
CDR3: CASSQDQGQGYSGSYEQYF; DNA: TGCGCCAGCAGCCAAGATCAGGGACAGGGGTATTCGGGTTCCTACGAGCAGTACTTC; D: TRBD1; size: .; J: TRBJ2-7; V: TRBV4-3
CDR3: CASSLPGLRSTEQFF; DNA: TGTGCCAGCAGCTTGCCGGGACTAAGGTCCACTGAGCAGTTCTTC; D: TRBD2; size: .; J: TRBJ2-1; V: TRBV5-4
CDR3: CASSPGQGSDGYTF; DNA: TGCGCCAGCAGCCCAGGACAGGGATCGGATGGCTACACCTTC; D: TRBD1; size: .; J: TRBJ1-2; V: TRBV5-1
CDR3: CASSANSGEQYF; DNA: TGTGCCAGCAGCGCCAATAGCGGCGAGCAGTACTTC; D: .; size: .; J: TRBJ2-7; V: TRBV7-7
CDR3: CASSLAGLGTFEKLFF; DNA: TGCGCCAGCAGCTTGGCCGGGTTGGGTACTTTTGAAAAACTGTTTTTT; D: .; size: once; J: TRBJ1-4; V: TRBV5-1
CDR3: CASSQALKEKLFF; DNA: TGTGCCAGCAGTCAGGCTTTAAAGGAAAAACTGTTTTTT; D: .; size: .; J: TRBJ1-4; V: TRBV27
CDR3: CASSLSLRDEKLFF; DNA: TGTGCCAGCAGCTTGAGTCTGCGGGATGAAAAACTGTTTTTT; D: .; size: .; J: TRBJ1-4; V: TRBV5-4
CDR3: CASSLLDSRDTEAFF; DNA: TGCGCCAGCAGCCTGCTGGACAGTCGGGACACTGAAGCTTTCTTT; D: .; size: .; J: TRBJ1-1; V: TRBV5-1
CDR3: CASSLTGGEVEKLFF; DNA: TGTGCCAGCAGTTTAACGGGGGGCGAGGTTGAAAAACTGTTTTTT; D: .; size: .; J: TRBJ1-4; V: TRBV27
CDR3: CASSLVPGLYEQYF; DNA: TGTGCCAGCAGCTTAGTGCCAGGACTCTACGAGCAGTACTTC; D: .; size: .; J: TRBJ2-7; V: TRBV7-2
CDR3: CAWRRNRGYVEAFF; DNA: TGTGCCTGGAGGAGGAACAGGGGTTATGTTGAAGCTTTCTTT; D: TRBD1; size: .; J: TRBJ1-1; V: TRBV30
CDR3: CAWKRLNTEAFF; DNA: TGTGCCTGGAAGCGATTGAACACTGAAGCTTTCTTT; D: .; size: .; J: TRBJ1-1; V: TRBV30
CDR3: CASSRGQGWGGELFF; DNA: TGTGCCAGCAGTCGCGGACAGGGGTGGGGCGGGGAGCTGTTTTTT; D: TRBD1; size: once; J: TRBJ2-2; V: TRBV6-6
CDR3: CAWSDRLNSNQPQHF; DNA: TGTGCCTGGAGTGACAGATTAAATAGCAATCAGCCCCAGCATTTT; D: .; size: .; J: TRBJ1-5; V: TRBV30
CDR3: CASSLDLGDIDLETQYF; DNA: TGTGCCAGCAGCTTAGATCTGGGGGACATAGACCTGGAGACCCAGTACTTC; D: .; size: few; J: TRBJ2-5; V: TRBV11-3
CDR3: CASSRTSGGNQPQHF; DNA: TGTGCCAGCAGCCGCACCTCAGGGGGCAATCAGCCCCAGCATTTT; D: .; size: .; J: TRBJ1-5; V: TRBV4-2
CDR3: CASSYDASGGELFF; DNA: TGTGCCAGCAGTTACGATGCTAGCGGCGGGGAGCTGTTTTTT; D: TRBD2; size: .; J: TRBJ2-2; V: TRBV6-2/TRBV6-3
CDR3: CASSLFPSGKDNEQFF; DNA: TGTGCCAGCAGCCTATTCCCTAGCGGGAAAGACAATGAGCAGTTCTTC; D: TRBD2; size: few; J: TRBJ2-1; V: TRBV5-5
CDR3: CATSDRATGELFF; DNA: TGTGCCACCAGCGACAGGGCCACCGGGGAGCTGTTTTTT; D: TRBD1; size: .; J: TRBJ2-2; V: TRBV15
CDR3: CASSEGQGAVDTQYF; DNA: TGTGCCAGCAGTGAAGGGCAGGGGGCCGTGGATACGCAGTATTTT; D: TRBD1; size: .; J: TRBJ2-3; V: TRBV2
CDR3: CASSQDRLYGEAFF; DNA: TGTGCCAGCAGCCAAGACAGGCTATATGGCGAAGCTTTCTTT; D: .; size: few; J: TRBJ1-1; V: TRBV14
CDR3: CASSPSLYKQYF; DNA: TGTGCCAGCAGCCCTAGTTTGTATAAGCAGTACTTC; D: .; size: .; J: TRBJ2-7; V: TRBV7-2
CDR3: CSVESPGPRGKLFF; DNA: TGCAGCGTTGAAAGCCCAGGCCCAAGGGGAAAACTGTTTTTT; D: .; size: .; J: TRBJ1-4; V: TRBV29-1
CDR3: CASKTSGRGTGELFF; DNA: TGTGCCAGCAAAACTAGCGGGAGAGGTACCGGGGAGCTGTTTTTT; D: TRBD2; size: .; J: TRBJ2-2; V: TRBV19
CDR3: CASSPSGISYEQYF; DNA: TGTGCCAGCTCACCTAGCGGGATCTCCTACGAGCAGTACTTC; D: TRBD2; size: few; J: TRBJ2-7; V: TRBV18
CDR3: CSVGRTSGISSYNEQFF; DNA: TGCAGCGTTGGTCGGACTAGCGGGATCTCTTCATACAATGAGCAGTTCTTC; D: TRBD2; size: .; J: TRBJ2-1; V: TRBV29-1
CDR3: CASSYSRVTGRDEQYF; DNA: TGTGCCAGCAGTTACTCGAGAGTAACAGGGCGAGACGAGCAGTACTTC; D: .; size: .; J: TRBJ2-7; V: TRBV6-5
CDR3: CASRRADTQYF; DNA: TGTGCCAGCAGACGGGCAGATACGCAGTATTTT; D: .; size: .; J: TRBJ2-3; V: TRBV6-5
CDR3: CASSSEGAGYTEAFF; DNA: TGCGCCAGCAGCTCCGAGGGGGCCGGGTACACTGAAGCTTTCTTT; D: TRBD1; size: few; J: TRBJ1-1; V: TRBV5-1
CDR3: CSAVSTDTQYF; DNA: TGCAGTGCCGTTAGCACAGATACGCAGTATTTT; D: .; size: .; J: TRBJ2-3; V: TRBV20-1
CDR3: CASSILRGTSSYEQYF; DNA: TGTGCCAGTAGTATACTCCGCGGCACGAGCTCCTACGAGCAGTACTTC; D: .; size: .; J: TRBJ2-7; V: TRBV19
CDR3: CASSSLENTDTQYF; DNA: TGTGCCAGCAGTTCTTTAGAAAACACAGATACGCAGTATTTT; D: .; size: once; J: TRBJ2-3; V: TRBV6-5
CDR3: CASSRTGGHEKLFF; DNA: TGTGCCAGCAGTAGGACAGGGGGCCATGAAAAACTGTTTTTT; D: TRBD1; size: .; J: TRBJ1-4; V: TRBV27
CDR3: CASSAEATANNSPLHF; DNA: TGTGCCAGCAGCGCCGAGGCCACGGCAAATAATTCACCCCTCCACTTT; D: .; size: .; J: TRBJ1-6; V: TRBV9
CDR3: CASSQARTGRNTEAFF; DNA: TGCGCCAGCAGCCAAGCCCGGACAGGGAGGAACACTGAAGCTTTCTTT; D: TRBD1; size: few; J: TRBJ1-1; V: TRBV4-1
CDR3: CASSPWDRGSTGELFF; DNA: TGTGCCAGCAGCCCCTGGGACAGGGGGAGCACCGGGGAGCTGTTTTTT; D: TRBD1; size: .; J: TRBJ2-2; V: TRBV5-6
CDR3: CASSPGTGLGYTF; DNA: TGTGCCAGCAGCCCGGGGACAGGGCTTGGCTACACCTTC; D: TRBD1; size: few; J: TRBJ1-2; V: TRBV7-3
CDR3: CASSLSSGADTQYF; DNA: TGTGCCAGCAGTTTGTCTAGCGGGGCAGATACGCAGTATTTT; D: TRBD2; size: once; J: TRBJ2-3; V: TRBV28
CDR3: CASSPDRGRLDEQFF; DNA: TGCGCCAGCAGCCCGGACAGGGGGCGCTTGGATGAGCAGTTCTTC; D: TRBD1; size: .; J: TRBJ2-1; V: TRBV5-1
CDR3: CASSSGLAVTYNEQFF; DNA: TGTGCCAGCAGCTCCGGTCTAGCGGTGACCTACAATGAGCAGTTCTTC; D: TRBD2; size: .; J: TRBJ2-1; V: TRBV5-4
CDR3: CASSSHGAGNTIYF; DNA: TGTGCCAGCAGCTCCCACGGGGCTGGAAACACCATATATTTT; D: .; size: few; J: TRBJ1-3; V: TRBV6-2/TRBV6-3
CDR3: CASSGKIQGSTDTQYF; DNA: TGTGCCAGCAGCGGGAAGATACAGGGCTCCACAGATACGCAGTATTTT; D: .; size: .; J: TRBJ2-3; V: TRBV5-4
CDR3: CAWSSELGNTEAFF; DNA: TGTGCCTGGAGTTCGGAGCTAGGGAACACTGAAGCTTTCTTT; D: .; size: .; J: TRBJ1-1; V: TRBV30
CDR3: CASRDRGPYSGNTIYF; DNA: TGCGCCAGCAGGGACAGGGGACCATACTCTGGAAACACCATATATTTT; D: TRBD1; size: .; J: TRBJ1-3; V: TRBV4-1
CDR3: CASLLGGHGYTF; DNA: TGTGCCAGCCTGCTGGGGGGTCATGGCTACACCTTC; D: .; size: once; J: TRBJ1-2; V: TRBV7-9